This note documents a single T cell receptor beta chain sequence. The data were taken from a study of blood T cell repertoires in COVID-19. Across the whole study: The study drew acute and convalescent COVID-19 samples from the United States, Italy and Spain. PBMCs, B-cell-depleted T cells, or T cells were the source of the cDNA or gDNA that made up the material.

Original data processing: Amplifying reference gene primers gave estimates of nucleated cell counts. Clones were read by immunoSEQ multiplex PCR, and TCRdb kept only the in-frame ones, dropping some. V and J calls and clone size come straight from that table; D and trimming were deduced from the DNA. The sample records roughly 670,000 clones, approximately 90% being singletons. This CDR3 has 15 amino acids. J gave up 1 base and V 6 bases, and 6 bases lay outside the gene matches. CDR1 and CDR2 from the germline V gene are MNHEY and SVGAGI. This sequence originates from a woman between 18 and 30 years old with acute or convalescent COVID-19. Specimen: peripheral blood. V and J are TRBV6-5 and TRBJ2-3; TRBD1 matches 8 bases. Here the CDR3 reads CASRVGQGRTDTQYF. In DNA, the CDR3 is TGTGCCAGCAGGGTCGGACAGGGCCGCACAGATACGCAGTATTTT.